The 30 T cell receptor beta chains below were found in one sample sequenced in a study of T-cell memory formation after mild COVID-19. TCRdb processed the 5' RACE reads anew with MiXCR; each CDR3 protein has one entry. This sample has roughly 250,000 distinct CDR3 sequences, with 16% found just once. The sequencing sample was made of PBMCs or a T cell subset sorted from them (not recorded which). These receptors were obtained from a man between 18 and 35 years old who had mild COVID-19 (a few samples of this study predate the infection). Cell type and time point are not known.

This sequence joins TRBV5-1 and TRBJ1-1, with D maybe TRBD1 (6 bases). CDR1 and CDR2 (germline): SGHRS, YFSETQ. V was pared by 2 bases and J by 5 bases, with 16 bases between. The CDR3 sequence is 15 residues long. CDR3 DNA: TGCGCCAGCAGCTTAGACGGAGGGGGACGGACTGAAGCTTTCTTT. It is translated as CASSLDGGGRTEAFF. The whole variable domain, filled in from reference TRBV5-1 and TRBJ1-1, reads KAGVTQTPRYLIKTRGQQVTLSCSPISGHRSVSWYQQTPGQGLQFLFEYFSETQRNKGNFPGRFSGRQFSNSRSEMNVSTLELGDSALYLCASSLDGGGRTEAFFGQGTRLTVV.

The table lists this clonotype with a count of one. The chain is built from TRBV20-1 and TRBJ2-1, with 8 nucleotides matching TRBD1. The J segment lost 5 bases and the V segment lost 3 bases, leaving 6 bases of the junction unmatched. The germline V gene has CDR1 DFQATT and CDR2 SNEGSKA (reference sequence). The CDR3 is 14 amino acids. The CDR3 region has the DNA TGCAGTGCTAGCCAGGGGGCCGGGAACAATGAGCAGTTCTTC. This translates into CSASQGAGNNEQFF.

The rearrangement joins TRBV7-2 to TRBJ2-5; D is unresolved. V dropped 5 bases and J dropped 5 bases, with 21 bases sitting between them. Germline V gives CDR1 SGHTA, CDR2 FQGNSA. The CDR3 runs 16 residues. CDR3 amino acids: CASSRTRTGPGETQYF. The CDR3 DNA is TGTGCCAGCAGCCGAACAAGGACCGGACCGGGTGAGACCCAGTACTTC.

Only a few counts were recorded for this clonotype. The gene calls are TRBV5-1 and TRBJ1-1; no firm D call. CDR1 is SGHRS and CDR2 is YFSETQ in the germline V gene. The CDR3 is made up of 16 amino acids. V lost 1 base, J lost 1 base, and 14 bases lay in between. CDR3 sequence reads: CASSLLVVDPNTEAFF. As DNA, the CDR3 is TGCGCCAGCAGCTTGCTGGTAGTCGACCCGAACACTGAAGCTTTCTTT.

The chain carries TRBV5-1 and TRBJ2-3, with D perhaps TRBD1 (6 bases). CDR3 length equals 15 residues. CDR1 SGHRS and CDR2 YFSETQ come from the germline V gene. V was clipped by 9 bases and J by 3 bases, with 20 bases between them. The CDR3 loop is CATKSTGDGTDTQYF. CDR3 sequence (DNA): TGCGCCACCAAATCGACAGGAGACGGAACAGATACGCAGTATTTT.

This clonotype was seen a handful of times. J is TRBJ2-5 and V is TRBV20-1; possibly TRBD1 for D (6 bases). Germline lookup yields CDR1 DFQATT and CDR2 SNEGSKA (reference sequence). The length of the CDR3 is 13 residues. V gave up 5 bases and J gave up 1 base, with 11 bases separating them. The CDR3 sequence is CSASSRGQETQYF. The CDR3 DNA sequence: TGCAGTGCTTCTTCCAGGGGCCAAGAGACCCAGTACTTC.

This clonotype has a handful of counts. The V call is TRBV15, the J call TRBJ2-7; 10 positions match TRBD1. This CDR3 is 14 amino acids long. Per the germline V gene, CDR1 is LNHNV and CDR2 is YYDKDF (reference sequence). Trimming took 7 bases from V and 6 from J; bases not matched to a gene: 9. CDR3 sequence: CATKRHGTGVEQYF. CDR3 nucleotide sequence: TGTGCCACCAAACGACACGGGACAGGGGTCGAGCAGTACTTC.

This clonotype was observed a few times. The chain is built from TRBV6-5 and TRBJ2-7; 7 positions agree with TRBD2. Per the germline V gene, CDR1 is MNHEY and CDR2 is SVGAGI. CDR3 length equals 15 residues. The V and J ends lost 3 bases and 2 bases, in that order; junction bases with no gene match: 7. DNA for the CDR3: TGTGCCAGCAGTTATGGACCGGGGGGTACCTACGAGCAGTACTTC. Protein product: CASSYGPGGTYEQYF.

This clonotype occurred a few times. J is TRBJ1-1 and V is TRBV20-1; tentatively, D is TRBD1 (5 bases). CDR3 size: 11 residues. The ends were cut back, 1 base at V and 7 bases at J, with 7 bases in the middle. Germline CDR1 DFQATT, CDR2 SNEGSKA (reference sequence). CDR3 in DNA: TGCAGTGCTAGAGGCACAGGTGAAGCTTTCTTT. This codes for CSARGTGEAFF.

This clonotype was counted a few times. The rearrangement joins TRBV11-2 to TRBJ2-7, with 9 bases aligning to TRBD1. Trimming at V came to 3 bases and at J to 4 bases, leaving 4 bases not matched to a gene. CDR1 SGHAT and CDR2 FQNNGV come from the germline V gene. The CDR3 loop spans 14 amino acids. In DNA form, the CDR3 reads TGTGCCAGCAGCTTTTACAGGGGGCGATACGAGCAGTACGTC. It translates to CASSFYRGRYEQYV.

The V and J genes are TRBV6-1 and TRBJ1-2, with D perhaps TRBD1 (5 bases). The CDR3 covers 14 residues. Looked up from germline, CDR1 is MNHNS and CDR2 is SASEGT. V was pared by 5 bases and J by 4 bases, with 14 bases between. The CDR3 nucleotides are TGTGCCAGCAGTCCCGAAAATCAGGGCTATGGCTACACCTTC. Translation: CASSPENQGYGYTF.

This clonotype was recorded at least ten times. The chain is built from TRBV20-1 and TRBJ2-3; D call uncertain. The CDR3 has 14 amino acids. The germline gives CDR1 DFQATT, CDR2 SNEGSKA (reference sequence). V was trimmed by 0 bases and J by 0 bases, leaving 7 bases between them. For the CDR3, the DNA is TGCAGTGCTAGAGATTCCACTAGCACAGATACGCAGTATTTT. This encodes CSARDSTSTDTQYF.

This clonotype was detected only a few times. J is TRBJ2-3 and V is TRBV25-1, with D maybe TRBD2 (6 bases). This CDR3 has 15 amino acids. Germline V gene data show CDR1 as MGHDK and CDR2 as SYGVNS. Trimming stripped 4 bases from V and 7 bases from J, with 18 bases between. Here the CDR3 reads CASSAPGWGLNTQYF. The CDR3 DNA is TGTGCCAGCAGTGCACCAGGGTGGGGACTCAATACGCAGTATTTT.

This clonotype was seen ten or more times. The chain links TRBV7-2 to TRBJ2-3, with 9 bases lining up with TRBD2. Looked up from germline, CDR1 is SGHTA and CDR2 is FQGNSA. J lost 3 bases, V lost 5 bases, and 15 bases had no gene match. The CDR3 has 18 residues. CDR3 sequence reads: CASSPPLWTSVGTDTQYF. DNA for the CDR3: TGTGCCAGCAGCCCCCCATTGTGGACTAGCGTTGGAACAGATACGCAGTATTTT.

The chain has TRBV20-1 and TRBJ2-2; the match to TRBD2 covers 7 bases. J was trimmed by 3 bases and V by 5 bases; bases with no gene match: 0. The CDR3 length is 12 residues. Germline CDR1 is DFQATT and CDR2 is SNEGSKA (reference sequence). As DNA, the CDR3 is TGCAGTGCTCGGGGGGACACCGGGGAGCTGTTTTTT. Residues: CSARGDTGELFF.

This clonotype was detected ten times or more. V usage is TRBV5-1 and J usage is TRBJ2-2; tentative D call: TRBD2 (6 bases). This CDR3 is 16 amino acids long. Trimming took 0 bases from V and 5 from J, leaving 14 bases between them. Germline CDR1 SGHRS, CDR2 YFSETQ. CDR3 region: CASSLAAWGETGELFF. The CDR3 DNA sequence: TGCGCCAGCAGCTTGGCGGCCTGGGGGGAAACCGGGGAGCTGTTTTTT. The complete variable domain, with remaining parts taken from reference TRBV5-1 and TRBJ2-2, reads KAGVTQTPRYLIKTRGQQVTLSCSPISGHRSVSWYQQTPGQGLQFLFEYFSETQRNKGNFPGRFSGRQFSNSRSEMNVSTLELGDSALYLCASSLAAWGETGELFFGEGSRLTVL.

This clonotype was seen more than once but under ten times. V gene TRBV11-1 combines with J gene TRBJ2-1; D is unresolved. Per the germline V gene, CDR1 is SGHAT and CDR2 is FQDESV (reference sequence). Trimming stripped 3 bases from V and 9 bases from J, with 6 bases between. The CDR3 runs 11 residues. The CDR3 protein is CASSFKREQFF. CDR3 DNA sequence: TGTGCCAGCAGCTTTAAACGTGAGCAGTTCTTC.

V and J are TRBV13 and TRBJ1-1, with 7 bases aligning to TRBD1. Germline assignment: CDR1 PRHDT and CDR2 FYEKMQ (reference sequence). The J segment lost 8 bases and the V segment lost 5 bases, leaving 5 bases of the junction unmatched. The CDR3 is 12 residues long. CDR3 region: CASSQPTGEAFF. For the CDR3, the DNA is TGTGCCAGCAGCCAGCCGACAGGGGAAGCTTTCTTT.

J is TRBJ2-7 and V is TRBV4-3; no clear D gene. CDR1 and CDR2 (germline): LGHNA, YSLEER. Trimming took off 0 bases at V and 0 bases at J, with 6 bases between the two ends. The CDR3 has 14 residues. CDR3 sequence (DNA): TGCGCCAGCAGCCAAGACCCCGGCTCCTACGAGCAGTACGTC. It translates to CASSQDPGSYEQYV.

This clonotype occurred a few times. V usage is TRBV3-1 and J usage is TRBJ1-1; TRBD1 matches at 10 bases. Trimming cost V 4 bases and J 1 base; bases outside gene matches: 6. Germline values: CDR1 LGHDT, CDR2 YNNKEL (reference sequence). This CDR3 has 16 residues. In DNA, the CDR3 is TGTGCCAGCAGCCGGACAGGGGGGGTTCAGAACACTGAAGCTTTCTTT. Its protein is CASSRTGGVQNTEAFF.

This clonotype was found a few times. The chain employs TRBV7-9 and TRBJ2-3, with 7 bases aligning to TRBD2. Trimming removed 6 bases from V and 0 bases from J; junction bases left unmatched: 6. CDR1 and CDR2 (germline): SEHNR, FQNEAQ (reference sequence). This CDR3 contains 15 residues. CDR3 sequence: CASRSGTTSTDTQYF. As DNA, the CDR3 is TGTGCCAGCAGATCCGGGACTACTAGCACAGATACGCAGTATTTT. Based on the CDR3 plus reference TRBV7-9 and TRBJ2-3, the full variable domain is DTGVSQNPRHKITKRGQNVTFRCDPISEHNRLYWYRQTLGQGPEFLTYFQNEAQLEKSRLLSDRFSAERPKGSFSTLEIQRTEQGDSAMYLCASRSGTTSTDTQYFGPGTRLTVL.

This clonotype was observed many times. This sequence joins TRBV2 and TRBJ2-7; D not resolved. The CDR3 covers 14 residues. The germline V and J ends were trimmed by 0 bases and 0 bases, with 6 bases remaining between them. Germline CDR1 and CDR2: SNHLY and FYNNEI. The CDR3 loop is CASSEAHGSYEQYF. DNA of the CDR3: TGTGCCAGCAGTGAAGCGCACGGCTCCTACGAGCAGTACTTC.

The chain employs TRBV4-3 and TRBJ2-3, with a tentative D call TRBD1 (7 bases). The CDR3 is made up of 14 amino acids. In germline, CDR1 is LGHNA, CDR2 YSLEER. Trimming pared 3 bases from V and 8 bases from J, leaving 15 bases between. CDR3 DNA sequence: TGCGCCAGCAGCCAGACAGGGACTGAAGGTACGCAGTATTTT. It is translated as CASSQTGTEGTQYF.

This clonotype was counted at least ten times. The chain links TRBV5-1 to TRBJ1-5; perhaps TRBD1 as D (6 bases). This CDR3 is 14 amino acids long. Trimming stripped 0 bases from V and 5 bases from J, with 9 bases between. CDR1 is SGHRS and CDR2 is YFSETQ in the germline V gene. The CDR3 sequence: CASSLASGDQPQHF. The DNA for the CDR3 is TGCGCCAGCAGCTTGGCGTCAGGGGATCAGCCCCAGCATTTT.

The V gene is TRBV6-6, the J gene TRBJ2-1; D is possibly TRBD2 (5 bases). The V gene lost 0 bases and the J gene lost 8 bases, with 8 bases spanning the gap. Germline V lookup: CDR1 MNHNY, CDR2 SVGAGI (reference sequence). This CDR3 spans 13 amino acids. Here the CDR3 reads CASSYSTIHEQFF. The CDR3 DNA reads as TGTGCCAGCAGTTACTCGACTATACATGAGCAGTTCTTC.

This clonotype appeared a few times. The chain couples TRBV4-2 to TRBJ2-3; possible D gene TRBD1, 5 bases. CDR1 is LGHNA and CDR2 is YNFKEQ in the germline V gene. CDR3 length: 15 residues. Trimming took off 0 bases at V and 3 bases at J, with 10 bases between the two ends. The CDR3 DNA reads as TGTGCCAGCAGCCAAGACAGGGTAACGACAGATACGCAGTATTTT. Translating gives CASSQDRVTTDTQYF.

In this sample, this clonotype turned up a few times. This sequence joins TRBV5-4 and TRBJ2-5; 10 nucleotides align to TRBD1. The germline V gene encodes CDR1 SGHNT and CDR2 YYREEE (reference sequence). The CDR3 is made up of 14 amino acids. V dropped 4 bases and J dropped 5; count of bases not matched to a gene: 5. CDR3 residues: CASSRQGATETQYF. CDR3 nucleotides: TGTGCCAGCAGCCGACAGGGGGCGACGGAGACCCAGTACTTC.

The sample holds many counts of this clonotype. The chain recombines TRBV5-6 with TRBJ2-7; the D is unclear. CDR1 and CDR2 from the germline V gene are SGHDT and YYEEEE. The CDR3 consists of 12 residues. Trimming removed 4 bases from V and 5 bases from J, with 10 bases in between. CDR3 sequence: CASSPGQDEQYF. The CDR3 DNA reads as TGTGCCAGCAGCCCCGGTCAGGACGAGCAGTACTTC.

This sequence joins TRBV28 and TRBJ2-7, with 10 bases identical to TRBD1. The germline gives CDR1 MDHEN, CDR2 SYDVKM. This CDR3 has 15 amino acids. V lost 5 bases to trimming and J lost 6 bases; unmatched junction nucleotides: 10. The CDR3, as DNA: TGTGCCAGCAGTCCGCCGGGGACAGGGGTAGGCGAGCAGTACGTC. Encoded protein: CASSPPGTGVGEQYV.

This clonotype was seen a handful of times. The V call is TRBV5-1, the J call TRBJ2-7; D is possibly TRBD1 (6 bases). This CDR3 is built from 14 residues. Trimming stripped 4 bases from V and 7 bases from J, with 18 bases between. CDR1 and CDR2 from the germline V gene are SGHRS and YFSETQ. CDR3 region: CASSRPTDSPEQYF. The CDR3 bases are TGCGCCAGCAGCCGACCTACGGACAGCCCTGAGCAGTACTTC.